These 14 T cell receptor beta chains originate from one sample sequenced in a study of spatial heterogeneity in lung cancer. General observations from the study: Tumors with more nonsynonymous mutations had more expanded intratumoral alpha and beta TCRs.

One entry per CDR3 protein, called by TCRdb with MiXCR from the 5' RACE reads. The top ten clones hold around 25% of a sample with about 6,000 distinct CDR3 sequences, approximately 9.1% of them seen once. Time point noted: sample taken at primary tumor resection. The antigens these receptors bind are not known. The sequences come from lung tumor tissue, collected at surgery. These receptor sequences come from a female donor with early-stage non-small cell lung cancer.

The V gene is TRBV12-3 or TRBV12-4, the J gene TRBJ1-3; the D gene is possibly TRBD1 (5 bases). The CDR3 loop spans 13 amino acids. Trimming took off 6 bases at V and 7 bases at J, with 13 bases between the two ends. The CDR3 nucleotides read TGTGCCAGCAGCTCGGGACTCGGGAACACCATATATTTT. This encodes CASSSGLGNTIYF.

This clonotype has at least ten counts. The rearrangement joins TRBV6-1 to TRBJ2-1, with 10 nucleotides matching TRBD2. J gave up 1 base and V 4 bases, and 4 bases lay outside the gene matches. This CDR3 comprises 16 residues. Germline V lookup: CDR1 MNHNS, CDR2 SASEGT. The DNA for the CDR3 is TGTGCCAGCAGTGGGTCACTAGCGGGGTCCTACAATGAGCAGTTCTTC. This translates into CASSGSLAGSYNEQFF.

This clonotype was recorded many times. The J gene is TRBJ2-1, the V gene TRBV2, with 13 bases matching TRBD2. Trimming took 6 bases from V and 9 from J; bases not matched to a gene: 17. CDR1 and CDR2 from the germline V gene are SNHLY and FYNNEI. The CDR3 loop spans 18 amino acids. CDR3 nucleotides: TGTGCCAGCAGCGCCGTGGTTCTACTAGCGGGGGGGCAGCCTGAGCAGTTCTTC. Its protein product is CASSAVVLLAGGQPEQFF.

This sequence joins TRBV11-2 and TRBJ1-2; TRBD1 is a possible D gene (6 bases). Per germline, CDR1 SGHAT and CDR2 FQNNGV. V was cut by 7 bases and J by 7 bases, with 13 bases left in between. The CDR3 totals 12 residues. In nucleotides, the CDR3 is TGTGCCAGCACCCTCCAGGGGATTGGCTACACCTTC. This codes for CASTLQGIGYTF.

The table lists this clonotype with many counts. The J gene is TRBJ1-2, the V gene TRBV29-1; D unclear. Germline CDR1 is SQVTM and CDR2 is ANQGSEA. Trimming stripped 3 bases from V and 7 bases from J, with 9 bases between. There are 11 residues in the CDR3. CDR3 residues: CSVDRLGGYTF. In DNA, the CDR3 is TGCAGCGTTGACAGGTTAGGTGGCTACACCTTC.

In DNA, the CDR3 is TGCGCCAGCAGCCAAGTTACGAACACTGAAGCTTTCTTT. The encoded protein is CASSQVTNTEAFF. The chain recombines TRBV4-3 with TRBJ1-1; D not resolved. CDR1 is LGHNA and CDR2 is YSLEER in the germline V gene. The CDR3 totals 13 residues. V dropped 1 base and J dropped 1 base, with 4 bases sitting between them.

This clonotype was observed a handful of times. The chain carries TRBV7-2 and TRBJ2-3, with 7 nucleotides matching TRBD2. The CDR3 is made up of 15 amino acids. Germline CDR1 is SGHTA and CDR2 is FQGNSA. The J segment lost 0 bases and the V segment lost 3 bases, leaving 3 bases of the junction unmatched. As DNA, the CDR3 is TGTGCCAGCAGCTTGACACTAGCGAGCACAGATACGCAGTATTTT. It specifies CASSLTLASTDTQYF.

This clonotype has ten or more counts. The chain recombines TRBV2 with TRBJ1-2; 8 bases line up with TRBD1. CDR1 and CDR2 (germline): SNHLY, FYNNEI. This CDR3 comprises 13 residues. Trimming cost V 3 bases and J 3 bases; bases outside gene matches: 0. For the CDR3, the DNA is TGTGCCAGCAGTGACAGGGGGCACTATGGCTACACCTTC. This codes for CASSDRGHYGYTF.

By its share, this clonotype is medium-sized. This chain links TRBV12-3 or TRBV12-4 with TRBJ2-7; 9 bases fit TRBD1. Unmatched junction bases numbered 9, after V lost 6 bases and J lost 3 bases. CDR3 length: 15 residues. CDR3 DNA sequence: TGTGCCAGCAGCCTGACAGGGGGACAGGGCTACGAGCAGTACTTC. Its translation: CASSLTGGQGYEQYF.

This clonotype was seen repeatedly, ten times or more. The rearrangement links TRBV9 to TRBJ2-2; possible D gene TRBD2, 5 bases. With 3 bases removed from V and 5 bases from J, the gap between germline ends came to 17 bases. This CDR3 has 16 amino acids. Germline V gene data show CDR1 as SGDLS and CDR2 as YYNGEE. The CDR3 DNA reads as TGTGCCAGCAGCGAGATGACGAGGGCACAGACCGGGGAGCTGTTTTTT. Translating it yields CASSEMTRAQTGELFF.

This clonotype came up many times. The chain joins TRBV5-1 to TRBJ2-7; 7 nucleotides align to TRBD1. Germline V gene lookup returns CDR1 SGHRS and CDR2 YFSETQ. J lost 0 bases, V lost 4 bases, and 16 bases had no gene match. CDR3 length: 18 residues. The CDR3 reads CASSGALFLGTDSYEQYF. The CDR3 nucleotides are TGCGCCAGCAGCGGAGCGTTATTCCTCGGGACAGACTCCTACGAGCAGTACTTC.

This clonotype was detected once. A much bigger clone sits one base away, suggesting this may be a read error. This chain connects TRBV12-3 or TRBV12-4 to TRBJ2-5; no reliable D call. The CDR3 is made up of 13 amino acids. The germline V and J ends were trimmed by 5 bases and 7 bases, with 14 bases remaining between them. The CDR3 protein is CASSGKSKGTQYF. Here the CDR3 DNA reads TGTGCCAGCAGTGGCAAAAGCAAAGGGACCCAGTACTTC.

This clonotype was found a few times. The chain is built from TRBV7-9 and TRBJ1-6; 8 bases fit TRBD1. This CDR3 is built from 17 residues. Germline V gene sequence: CDR1 SEHNR, CDR2 FQNEAQ (reference sequence). J lost 0 bases, V lost 6 bases, and 7 bases had no gene match. CDR3: CASRWQGASSYNSPLHF. DNA of the CDR3: TGTGCCAGCAGGTGGCAGGGGGCTAGCTCCTATAATTCACCCCTCCACTTT.

This clonotype was seen many times. The rearrangement links TRBV7-2 to TRBJ1-1, with D unclear. The CDR3 is 15 amino acids. CDR1 is SGHTA and CDR2 is FQGNSA in the germline V gene. Trimming left V 3 bases short and J 1 base short, with 12 bases between. The CDR3 nucleotides are TGTGCCAGCAGCTTCGTCCGATATGGGAACACTGAAGCTTTCTTT. It encodes CASSFVRYGNTEAFF.